Here is one T cell receptor beta chain with its context. RNA totalling roughly 0.45 to 1 ug underwent reverse transcription with random hexamers. Coverage of TCR beta CDR3 amplification by immunoSEQ multiplex PCR extended to 54 Vbeta and 13 Jbeta. Each CDR3 protein is one row after TCRdb ran MiXCR on the immunoSEQ multiplex PCR reads. The sample holds roughly 120,000 distinct CDR3 sequences, approximately 93% seen once. The source of the sample is a study of CD8 T cells in Susac syndrome. Trimming took 5 bases from V and 10 from J, leaving 15 bases between them. The CDR3 totals 14 residues. Looked up from germline, CDR1 is MNHEY and CDR2 is SVGAGI. Sequencing of TCR beta was performed on blood CD8+ and CD4+ T cells. Relapsing-remitting disease, either stable or active, was present in the multiple sclerosis controls, who were treatment-naive patients.

The chain employs TRBV6-5 and TRBJ1-6, with D possibly TRBD1 on 5 matching bases. Source material: CD4+ T cells from PBMCs. The receptor comes from a human donor with multiple sclerosis. This chain's CDR3 is CASSEQDMGSPLHF. DNA of the CDR3: TGTGCCAGCAGTGAACAGGACATGGGGTCACCCCTCCACTTT.